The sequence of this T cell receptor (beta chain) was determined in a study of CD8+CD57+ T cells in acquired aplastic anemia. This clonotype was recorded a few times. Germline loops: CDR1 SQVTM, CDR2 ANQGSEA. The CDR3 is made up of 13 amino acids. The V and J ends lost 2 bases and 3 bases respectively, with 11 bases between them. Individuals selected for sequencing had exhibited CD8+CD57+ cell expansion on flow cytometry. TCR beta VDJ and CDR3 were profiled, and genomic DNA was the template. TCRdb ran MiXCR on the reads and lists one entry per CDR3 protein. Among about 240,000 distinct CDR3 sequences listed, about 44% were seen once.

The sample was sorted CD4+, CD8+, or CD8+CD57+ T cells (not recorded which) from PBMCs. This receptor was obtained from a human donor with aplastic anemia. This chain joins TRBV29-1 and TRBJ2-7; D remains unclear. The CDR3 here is CSVEIGFNYEQYF. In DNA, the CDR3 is TGCAGCGTTGAAATAGGATTCAACTACGAGCAGTACTTC.